This passage covers 15 T cell receptor beta chains from one sample sequenced in a study of memory CD4+ T cells and cytomegalovirus serostatus. Single viable CD3+CD4+CD8-CD45RO+ cells were sorted as the memory CD4+ T cells. Some clones are missing from TCRdb's copy, which holds only in-frame ones; the method was immunoSEQ multiplex PCR. The sample has 50,000 or so clones, about 79% seen once; the top ten hold less than 0.6%. Sequencing input: memory CD4+ T cells from blood. The receptors stem from an adult in good health and CMV-seronegative.

This sequence joins TRBV28 and TRBJ2-7; D unclear. Germline V lookup: CDR1 MDHEN, CDR2 SYDVKM. The CDR3 covers 12 residues. Trimming stripped 2 bases from V and 3 bases from J, with 5 bases between. In nucleotides, the CDR3 is TGTGCCAGCAGTTTAGGCTACTACGAGCAGTACTTC. Amino acid sequence: CASSLGYYEQYF.

The J gene is TRBJ1-2, the V gene TRBV29-1; D remains unclear. Germline lookup yields CDR1 SQVTM and CDR2 ANQGSEA. The CDR3 totals 13 residues. With 0 bases removed from V and 5 bases from J, the gap between germline ends came to 10 bases. CDR3: CSVEEPSVYGYTF. The CDR3 DNA sequence: TGCAGCGTTGAAGAGCCTTCGGTGTATGGCTACACCTTC.

The rearrangement joins TRBV12-5 to TRBJ1-1, with 9 bases that match TRBD1. Per germline, CDR1 LGHNT and CDR2 FRNRAP. There are 16 residues in the CDR3. After removal of 2 bases from V and 4 bases from J, the junction contained 8 bases not matched to a gene. The CDR3 reads CASGLSGTGRGTEAFF. The CDR3 DNA follows: TGTGCTAGTGGTTTGTCCGGGACAGGGCGCGGCACTGAAGCTTTCTTT.

The chain recombines TRBV2 with TRBJ2-1, with 10 positions matching TRBD2. Trimming took 2 bases from V and 4 from J; bases not matched to a gene: 5. The CDR3 spans 16 residues. Germline V gives CDR1 SNHLY, CDR2 FYNNEI. CDR3: CASSELRSGGYNEQFF. In DNA form, the CDR3 reads TGTGCCAGCAGTGAATTACGTAGCGGGGGGTACAATGAGCAGTTCTTC.

The CDR3 here is CASRGLAGAKETQYF. CDR3 coding DNA: TGTGCCAGTAGAGGACTAGCGGGGGCAAAAGAGACCCAGTACTTC. V and J are TRBV19 and TRBJ2-5, with TRBD2 matching 13 bases. J lost 3 bases, V lost 6 bases, and 4 bases had no gene match. Germline CDR1 and CDR2: LNHDA and SQIVND (reference sequence). This CDR3 has 15 residues. Filled out from reference TRBV19 and TRBJ2-5, the complete variable domain reads DGGITQSPKYLFRKEGQNVTLSCEQNLNHDAMYWYRQDPGQGLRLIYYSQIVNDFQKGDIAEGYSVSREKKESFPLTVTSAQKNPTAFYLCASRGLAGAKETQYFGPGTRLLVL.

The chain couples TRBV14 to TRBJ1-2, with 8 bases fitting TRBD1. The germline gives CDR1 SGHDN, CDR2 FVKESK. Trimming cost V 1 base and J 8 bases; bases outside gene matches: 3. The CDR3 extends over 13 amino acids. In DNA, the CDR3 is TGTGCCAGCAGCCAAGCAGGGGGCTGGGGCTACACCTTC. Its protein is CASSQAGGWGYTF.

The chain uses TRBV6-5 and TRBJ1-1; the D gene is possibly TRBD1 (5 bases). V dropped 0 bases and J dropped 1 base, with 9 bases sitting between them. This CDR3 comprises 15 residues. Germline V gene data show CDR1 as MNHEY and CDR2 as SVGAGI. The CDR3 spells CASSYSRQQNTEAFF. The CDR3 coding sequence is TGTGCCAGCAGTTACTCCCGACAGCAGAACACTGAAGCTTTCTTT.

The chain uses TRBV7-2 and TRBJ2-5; 9 nucleotides line up with TRBD2. The CDR3 runs 15 residues. J gave up 1 base and V 6 bases, and 6 bases lay outside the gene matches. The germline gives CDR1 SGHTA, CDR2 FQGNSA. The DNA for the CDR3 is TGTGCCAGCAGGCGGACTAGCGATGCCCAAGAGACCCAGTACTTC. It specifies CASRRTSDAQETQYF.

The gene calls are TRBV28 and TRBJ2-7; no reliable D call. Germline values: CDR1 MDHEN, CDR2 SYDVKM. This CDR3 comprises 13 residues. Trimming removed 2 bases at V and 4 bases at J, with 9 bases between. The DNA for the CDR3 is TGTGCCAGCAGTTTACAGGCCGGGTACGAGCAGTACTTC. It translates to CASSLQAGYEQYF.

This chain connects TRBV19 to TRBJ2-7; D uncertain. The CDR3 covers 14 residues. V gave up 2 bases and J gave up 0 bases, with 8 bases separating them. Per germline, CDR1 LNHDA and CDR2 SQIVND (reference sequence). CDR3 protein: CASSILANSYEQYF. Written as DNA, the CDR3 is TGTGCCAGTAGTATATTGGCTAACTCCTACGAGCAGTACTTC.

The V and J genes are TRBV19 and TRBJ2-1; the D gene could be TRBD1 or TRBD2 (5 bases each). The CDR3 has 16 residues. Germline values: CDR1 LNHDA, CDR2 SQIVND (reference sequence). Trimming took 4 bases from V and 0 from J, leaving 13 bases between them. The DNA of the CDR3 is TGTGCCAGTAGTACCGGGACCTACCGCTCCTACAATGAGCAGTTCTTC. It yields the protein CASSTGTYRSYNEQFF.

This clone appeared once. CDR3: CSVPGQGVVGGSLNEQFF. The CDR3 region has the DNA TGCAGCGTCCCCGGACAGGGGGTAGTAGGCGGGTCCCTAAATGAGCAGTTCTTC. This chain connects TRBV29-1 to TRBJ2-1; 10 bases fit TRBD1. The CDR3 loop spans 18 amino acids. The germline V gene encodes CDR1 SQVTM and CDR2 ANQGSEA. J gave up 7 bases and V 6 bases, and 21 bases lay outside the gene matches.

The genes are TRBV12-2 and TRBJ2-1; the table's TRBD2 call for D was not verified on the DNA. TRBV12-2 is a recognized pseudogene. The CDR3 is 16 amino acids. CDR3 loop: CASRLVYAGAYNEQFF. The CDR3 region has the DNA TGTGCAAGTCGCTTAGTCTACGCGGGGGCCTACAATGAGCAGTTCTTC.

The chain combines TRBV7-9 with TRBJ1-2; D may be TRBD1 (5 bases). V lost 4 bases, J lost 1 base, and 19 bases lay in between. The germline V gene has CDR1 SEHNR and CDR2 FQNEAQ (reference sequence). The CDR3 is 17 residues long. The CDR3 nucleotides are TGTGCCAGCAGCTCCAAACATGCAGGGTCGGGTAACTATGGCTACACCTTC. It translates to CASSSKHAGSGNYGYTF.

This rearrangement joins TRBV11-3 to TRBJ2-5; no firm D call. The CDR3 is 13 amino acids. Deletions cut 1 base from V and 4 bases from J, with 7 bases between. CDR1 SGHNT and CDR2 YENEEA come from the germline V gene. CDR3 sequence reads: CASSLGWRETQYF. The CDR3 region has the DNA TGTGCCAGCAGCTTAGGGTGGAGAGAGACCCAGTACTTC.